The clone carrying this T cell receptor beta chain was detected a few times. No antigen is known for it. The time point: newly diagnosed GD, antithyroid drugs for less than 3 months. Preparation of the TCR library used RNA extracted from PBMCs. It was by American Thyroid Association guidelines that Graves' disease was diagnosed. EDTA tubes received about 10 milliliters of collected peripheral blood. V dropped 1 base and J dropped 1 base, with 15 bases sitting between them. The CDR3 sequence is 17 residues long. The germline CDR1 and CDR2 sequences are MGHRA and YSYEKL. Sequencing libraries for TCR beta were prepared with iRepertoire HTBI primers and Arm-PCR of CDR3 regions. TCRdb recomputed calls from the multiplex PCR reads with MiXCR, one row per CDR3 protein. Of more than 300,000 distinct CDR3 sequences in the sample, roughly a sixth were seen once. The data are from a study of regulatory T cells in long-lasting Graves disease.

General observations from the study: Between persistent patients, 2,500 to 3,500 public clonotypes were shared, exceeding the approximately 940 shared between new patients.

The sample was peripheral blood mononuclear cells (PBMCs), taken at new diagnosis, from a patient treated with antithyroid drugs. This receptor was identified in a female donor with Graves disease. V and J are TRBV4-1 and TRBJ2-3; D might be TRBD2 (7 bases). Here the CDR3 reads CASSQVGRGPGTDTQYF. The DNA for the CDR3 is TGCGCCAGCAGCCAAGTCGGGCGGGGGCCTGGCACAGATACGCAGTATTTT.